A single sample gave rise to the 2 T cell receptor beta chains below, sequenced in a study of Graves' ophthalmopathy and Graves' hyperthyroidism. Amplifying from RNA transcripts, the study obtained TCR beta CDR3 regions. Scientists carried out first-round RT-PCR using HTBI primers and then a second-round multiplex PCR. TCRdb analysed the multiplex PCR reads with MiXCR anew, one entry per CDR3 protein. The sample shows 350,000 to 450,000 distinct CDR3 sequences, about 17% of them seen only once. Input material: peripheral blood. Receptors originate from a woman aged 18-30 years with Graves' ophthalmopathy.

This clonotype was counted at least ten times. This sequence joins TRBV19 and TRBJ2-7; D is possibly TRBD2 (6 bases). There are 15 residues in the CDR3. The germline V and J ends were trimmed by 7 bases and 1 base, with 17 bases remaining between them. Germline V gene sequence: CDR1 LNHDA, CDR2 SQIVND (reference sequence). For the CDR3, the DNA is TGTGCCAGTACCTCTTGGAAAGGAGGGTCCTACGAGCAGTACTTC. It codes for CASTSWKGGSYEQYF.

The table lists this clonotype with many counts. CDR3 protein: CSARDSQPKGQPQHF. CDR3 bases: TGCAGTGCTAGAGATAGCCAGCCTAAGGGTCAGCCCCAGCATTTT. The gene calls are TRBV20-1 and TRBJ1-5; D is ambiguous. Trimming removed 0 bases from V and 6 bases from J, with 15 bases in between. The CDR3 runs to 15 residues. Germline V gene lookup returns CDR1 DFQATT and CDR2 SNEGSKA (reference sequence).